A selection of T cell receptor beta chains follows, all from one sample in a study of T-cell memory formation after mild COVID-19. TCRdb analysed the 5' RACE reads with MiXCR anew, one entry per CDR3 protein. The sample lists 150,000 to 200,000 distinct CDR3 sequences; 9.5% to 13% were seen once. Material: PBMCs or a T cell subset sorted from them (not recorded which). These receptors all stem from a man between 18 and 35 years old who had mild COVID-19 (a few samples of this study predate the infection). Cell type and time point are not known. Both conserved end residues are part of each CDR3. D genes are given only for firm matches. Size is stated for part of the rows, as once, few or many counts, or as a class when the clone is expanded.

j_call clone_size d_call v_call cdr3_aa cdr3_nt
TRBJ1-1 many TRBD1 TRBV29-1 CSVRDRTRDTEAFF TGCAGCGTTAGGGACAGAACGAGGGACACTGAAGCTTTCTTT
TRBJ2-1 few NA TRBV5-6 CASSLWGGPVEQFF TGTGCCAGCAGCTTGTGGGGGGGGCCGGTTGAGCAGTTCTTC
TRBJ2-1 few TRBD1 TRBV2 CASLSGGRRVNEQFF TGTGCCAGCCTCTCAGGGGGTCGAAGGGTCAATGAGCAGTTCTTC
TRBJ2-1 few NA TRBV7-3 CASSSDLASDEQFF TGTGCCAGCAGCTCCGACCTAGCGAGCGATGAGCAGTTCTTC
TRBJ2-5 NA NA TRBV18 CASSPPPRAETQYF TGTGCCAGCTCACCACCGCCCAGGGCTGAGACCCAGTACTTC
TRBJ2-3 NA NA TRBV5-1 CASSYEGSDTQYF TGCGCCAGCAGCTACGAAGGGAGTGATACGCAGTATTTT
TRBJ2-1 many NA TRBV7-3 CASSPPPYNEQFF TGTGCCAGCAGCCCCCCCCCTTACAATGAGCAGTTCTTC
TRBJ2-7 few NA TRBV2 CASSVEVGSYEQYF TGTGCCAGCAGTGTAGAGGTAGGCTCCTACGAGCAGTACTTC
TRBJ2-5 many TRBD1 TRBV7-2 CASSAGQGQETQYF TGTGCCAGCAGCGCCGGACAGGGACAAGAGACCCAGTACTTC
TRBJ1-4 many NA TRBV6-4 CASSGGLANEKLFF TGTGCCAGCAGTGGGGGGCTTGCTAATGAAAAACTGTTTTTT
TRBJ1-2 NA NA TRBV6-6 CASSRDGYTF TGTGCCAGCTCACGGGATGGCTACACCTTC
TRBJ2-2 few NA TRBV7-2 CASSLYTDGELFF TGTGCCAGCAGCTTATATACTGACGGGGAGCTGTTTTTT
TRBJ2-1 NA TRBD1 TRBV2 CASSVRTGGIQQFF TGTGCCAGCAGTGTAAGGACAGGGGGAATTCAGCAGTTCTTC
TRBJ2-3 few TRBD2 TRBV20-1 CGAPVAGVTDTQYF TGCGGAGCCCCCGTAGCGGGGGTCACAGATACGCAGTATTTT
TRBJ2-5 many NA TRBV5-6 CASSSEGTQYF TGTGCCAGCAGCTCGGAGGGGACCCAGTACTTC
TRBJ2-1 few TRBD2 TRBV7-2 CASSPRGSGGPEQFF TGTGCCAGCAGCCCACGGGGTAGCGGGGGGCCTGAGCAGTTCTTC
TRBJ1-6 many NA TRBV7-2 CASSSTGGAGNSPLHF TGTGCCAGCAGCTCTACCGGGGGCGCGGGGAATTCACCCCTCCACTTT
TRBJ2-5 few TRBD1 TRBV10-3 CAIRRTGGVETQYF TGTGCCATCAGGCGGACAGGGGGCGTAGAGACCCAGTACTTC
TRBJ2-3 few TRBD2 TRBV6-5 CASSRLAGRADTQYF TGTGCCAGCAGTCGACTAGCGGGGAGGGCAGATACGCAGTATTTT
TRBJ1-1 few NA TRBV5-1 CASSLVPLGNTEAFF TGCGCCAGCAGCTTGGTGCCTCTCGGAAACACTGAAGCTTTCTTT
TRBJ1-1 few TRBD1 TRBV19 CASSPSGGTEAFF TGTGCCAGTAGCCCCTCAGGGGGCACTGAAGCTTTCTTT
TRBJ2-3 NA NA TRBV5-1 CASSFGQFATDTQYF TGCGCCAGCAGCTTCGGACAGTTTGCCACAGATACGCAGTATTTT
TRBJ1-5 many NA TRBV7-9 CASSLGQDHQPQHF TGTGCCAGCAGCTTAGGGCAGGACCATCAGCCCCAGCATTTT
TRBJ2-1 few NA TRBV2 CASQARWAQGYNEQFF TGTGCCAGCCAAGCAAGGTGGGCCCAGGGATACAATGAGCAGTTCTTC
TRBJ2-4 many NA TRBV5-1 CASSAIFRGSKNIQYF TGCGCCAGCAGCGCCATCTTCAGGGGCTCCAAAAACATTCAGTACTTC
TRBJ1-1 few NA TRBV5-1 CASSLRAGTEAFF TGCGCCAGCAGCTTGAGGGCTGGAACTGAAGCTTTCTTT
TRBJ1-5 NA TRBD1 TRBV5-6 CASSMGQGSGQPQHF TGTGCCAGCAGTATGGGACAGGGCTCCGGACAGCCCCAGCATTTT
TRBJ2-1 many NA TRBV5-1 CASSGDRYGRNEQFF TGCGCCAGCAGCGGCGATAGATACGGTCGCAATGAGCAGTTCTTC
TRBJ2-1 many TRBD2 TRBV2 CASTSTTSGAGEQFF TGTGCCAGCACATCTACGACTAGCGGGGCGGGCGAGCAGTTCTTC
TRBJ2-4 NA TRBD2 TRBV5-1 CASSPGRGGYIQYF TGCGCCAGCAGCCCGGGACGCGGGGGGTACATTCAGTACTTC
TRBJ1-1 few NA TRBV20-1 CSARGLPWTEAFF TGCAGTGCTAGGGGTCTGCCCTGGACTGAAGCTTTCTTT
TRBJ2-3 few TRBD2 TRBV5-1 CASSQGGLAVSTDTQYF TGCGCCAGCAGCCAGGGCGGACTAGCGGTTAGCACAGATACGCAGTATTTT
TRBJ2-3 few NA TRBV6-5 CASSSPAGSPDTQYF TGTGCCAGCAGCTCCCCCGCGGGTAGTCCAGATACGCAGTATTTT
TRBJ2-1 NA NA TRBV18 CASSPTLGHPEQFF TGTGCCAGCTCACCGACGCTAGGGCATCCCGAGCAGTTCTTC
TRBJ1-1 NA NA TRBV20-1 CSATPGGLGTEAFF TGCAGTGCCACCCCGGGGGGGCTGGGCACTGAAGCTTTCTTT
TRBJ2-6 NA NA TRBV7-9 CASSLHSGANVLTF TGTGCCAGCAGCTTACACTCTGGGGCCAACGTCCTGACTTTC
TRBJ1-2 few NA TRBV7-2 CASLPGRESGYTF TGTGCCAGCTTACCAGGGAGAGAAAGTGGCTACACCTTC
TRBJ2-3 NA NA TRBV7-2 CASTFRGTDTQYF TGTGCCAGCACCTTTAGGGGCACAGATACGCAGTATTTT
TRBJ2-7 few TRBD1 TRBV11-2 CASSRDRTSHEQYF TGTGCCAGCAGCCGGGACAGGACCTCCCACGAGCAGTACTTC
TRBJ2-7 few TRBD1 TRBV7-9 CASSLGRRDRVGEQYF TGTGCCAGCAGCTTAGGGCGTCGGGACAGGGTGGGCGAGCAGTACTTC
TRBJ1-2 many NA TRBV12-3/TRBV12-4 CASTITQGLGYTF TGTGCCAGCACCATTACACAGGGCCTGGGCTACACCTTC
TRBJ2-1 NA TRBD2 TRBV7-3 CASSLTSGGYEQFF TGTGCCAGCAGCTTGACTAGCGGGGGTTATGAGCAGTTCTTC
TRBJ1-1 few NA TRBV20-1 CSARRTSMNTEAFF TGCAGTGCTAGACGGACGTCCATGAACACTGAAGCTTTCTTT
TRBJ2-1 few TRBD2 TRBV20-1 CSARGASGGAGMANEQFF TGCAGTGCTAGAGGGGCTAGCGGGGGGGCTGGTATGGCCAATGAGCAGTTCTTC
TRBJ2-1 few TRBD2 TRBV5-1 CASSLQRGGDYNEQFF TGCGCCAGCAGCTTGCAACGCGGGGGGGATTACAATGAGCAGTTCTTC
TRBJ2-5 NA TRBD2 TRBV5-5 CASSLLAGGGETQYF TGTGCCAGCAGCTTGCTAGCGGGGGGCGGGGAGACCCAGTACTTC
TRBJ1-4 few TRBD1 TRBV5-5 CASSRQGDEKLFF TGTGCCAGCAGCCGACAGGGCGACGAAAAACTGTTTTTT
TRBJ1-5 NA NA TRBV28 CASRAGDQPQHF TGTGCCAGCAGGGCAGGGGATCAGCCCCAGCATTTT
TRBJ2-3 NA NA TRBV12-3/TRBV12-4 CASSPRSLAYTDTQYF TGTGCCAGCAGTCCAAGAAGCTTGGCTTACACAGATACGCAGTATTTT
TRBJ2-1 few NA TRBV5-5 CASSLASPDNEQFF TGTGCCAGCAGCTTGGCGTCACCGGATAATGAGCAGTTCTTC
TRBJ2-7 NA NA TRBV12-3/TRBV12-4 CASSYGWRQYF TGTGCCAGCAGCTACGGTTGGCGGCAGTACTTC
TRBJ2-7 NA NA TRBV12-3/TRBV12-4 CASSFTSYGEQYF TGTGCCAGCAGTTTTACGTCATATGGCGAGCAGTACTTC
TRBJ2-7 many NA TRBV7-9 CASSLDYRKQYF TGTGCCAGCAGCCTAGACTACAGGAAGCAGTACTTC
TRBJ2-3 NA TRBD1 TRBV29-1 CSVGHRGADTQYF TGCAGCGTTGGGCACAGGGGCGCAGATACGCAGTATTTT
TRBJ1-5 few TRBD1 TRBV24-1 CATSDWTGNSNQPQHF TGTGCCACCAGTGACTGGACAGGGAATAGCAATCAGCCCCAGCATTTT
TRBJ1-1 few NA TRBV6-2/TRBV6-3 CASRLGGFSENTEAFF TGTGCCAGCAGACTGGGGGGTTTCAGTGAGAACACTGAAGCTTTCTTT
TRBJ1-2 NA NA TRBV3-1 CASSQRGNYGYTF TGTGCCAGCAGCCAAAGGGGCAACTATGGCTACACCTTC
TRBJ2-2 NA TRBD2 TRBV9 CASSPGTRLTGELFF TGTGCCAGCAGCCCCGGGACTAGACTCACCGGGGAGCTGTTTTTT